The clone carrying this T cell receptor (beta chain) was counted at least ten times. The antigen is undetermined. This sample stems from a study of regulatory T cells in long-lasting Graves disease. On the study more broadly: Newly diagnosed Graves' patients took antithyroid drugs under 3 months.

The germline V gene has CDR1 SNHLY and CDR2 FYNNEI. The CDR3 spans 14 residues. iRepertoire HTBI primers and Arm-PCR of CDR3 regions built TCR beta libraries. TCRdb reanalysed the multiplex PCR reads using MiXCR and keeps one entry per CDR3 protein. The table shows hundreds of thousands of distinct CDR3 sequences, with over 15% occurring only once. Regarding the study as a whole: Analysis covered peripheral blood alone, not thyroid tissue. Between persistent patients, about 2,800 public clonotypes were shared, exceeding the approximately 940 shared between new patients.

The time point denotes: newly diagnosed GD, antithyroid drugs for less than 3 months. PBMC-extracted RNA yielded the TCR library. The specimen comprised peripheral blood mononuclear cells (PBMCs), sampled at new diagnosis, from a patient treated with antithyroid drugs. The clonotype was recovered from a female donor with Graves disease. The J gene is TRBJ2-3, the V gene TRBV2, with D tentatively TRBD1 (5 bases). The J call may be incorrect, as the DNA end agrees better with TRBJ2-5. In DNA form, the CDR3 reads TGTGCCAGCAGCCCGAGGCCTGGGGCAAAGACCCAGTACTTC. Protein sequence: CASSPRPGAKTQYF.